This T cell receptor beta chain was identified in a study of shared clonotypes between healthy human individuals. Study outcomes and limitations: Clonotype sharing among donors was expected to depend on sequencing depth.

Of note for this clone: Its target is unknown.

The germline V and J ends were trimmed by 5 bases and 13 bases, with 12 bases remaining between them. CDR3 length equals 12 residues. CDR1 is MNHNS, CDR2 SASEGT, per germline. Sequencing was performed with immunoSEQ multiplex PCR; in TCRdb, only in-frame clones are kept and a portion is missing. The sample lists some 2,500,000 clones, over 85% occurring once. Sequencing was performed on naive CD4+ T cells from PBMCs. Subset here: CD45RA+ positively selected. J is TRBJ1-6 and V is TRBV6-1; D not resolved. The sequence was collected from a man aged 18-30 years in good health. Some clones in this sample may be carry-over from other donors' samples. The CDR3 protein is CASSPIPGPLHF. For the CDR3, the DNA is TGTGCCAGCAGTCCGATCCCGGGCCCCCTCCACTTT.